The 5 T cell receptor beta chains given below trace back to one sample, sequenced in a study of T cell repertoires in cytomegalovirus infection. Each CDR3 protein gets one entry after TCRdb re-called the reads with MiXCR. The sample lists around 500,000 distinct CDR3 sequences, approximately 40% seen once, with around 44% in the top ten. Antigens of these TCRs are unknown. The sample consisted of cultured PBMCs, taken from culture after CMV antigen stimulation. The receptor source for this set is a human donor in good health (CMV status not recorded). Some clones in this sample may be carry-over from other donors' samples.

The rearrangement joins TRBV7-4 to TRBJ2-5; D is undetermined. Trimming stripped 0 bases from V and 3 bases from J, with 14 bases between. Germline assignment: CDR1 SGHVT and CDR2 SQSDAQ. This CDR3 has 16 amino acids. CDR3 DNA: TGTGCCAGCAGCTTAGCTCTGGGAATTAAGGAAGAGACCCAGTACTTC. Translated, it gives CASSLALGIKEETQYF.

This clonotype was seen a single time. The chain recombines TRBV28 with TRBJ2-1; D remains ambiguous. CDR1 is MDHEN and CDR2 is SYDVKM in the germline V gene. The CDR3 is made up of 16 amino acids. Between the trimmed V and J ends, which lost 4 bases and 6 bases, there was a span of 19 bases. The CDR3 DNA reads as TGTGCCAGCAGTTCACTCTTAGGTCCCGCCTTCAATGAGCAGTTCTTC. Translated: CASSSLLGPAFNEQFF.

The sample holds a few counts of this clonotype. This sequence joins TRBV7-8 and TRBJ1-5, with D possibly matching TRBD1 (5 bases). The germline V gene has CDR1 SGHVS and CDR2 FQNEAQ. The CDR3 runs to 16 residues. Trimming took off 5 bases at V and 7 bases at J, with 21 bases between the two ends. This chain's CDR3 is CASSLTRDGRAQPQHF. DNA for the CDR3: TGTGCCAGCAGCCTAACCCGGGACGGCCGTGCACAGCCCCAGCATTTT.

This clonotype came up a few times. V is TRBV7-2 and J is TRBJ2-1, with 10 bases fitting TRBD2. Germline assignment: CDR1 SGHTA and CDR2 FQGNSA. V shed 3 bases, J shed 3 bases, and the junction held 8 bases outside the gene matches. The CDR3 is 17 residues long. CDR3 DNA sequence: TGTGCCAGCAGCTTCCCTAGCGGGGGACTGCTCTACAATGAGCAGTTCTTC. It codes for CASSFPSGGLLYNEQFF. Supplemented by reference TRBV7-2 and TRBJ2-1, the full variable domain reads GAGVSQSPSNKVTEKGKDVELRCDPISGHTALYWYRQSLGQGLEFLIYFQGNSAPDKSGLPSDRFSAERTGGSVSTLTIQRTQQEDSAVYLCASSFPSGGLLYNEQFFGPGTRLTVL.

The chain couples TRBV12-3 or TRBV12-4 to TRBJ2-1; 8 nucleotides line up with TRBD2. The CDR3 is 12 residues long. The CDR3 protein is CASQREYNEQFF. In nucleotides, the CDR3 is TGTGCTTCACAGCGGGAGTACAATGAGCAGTTCTTC.